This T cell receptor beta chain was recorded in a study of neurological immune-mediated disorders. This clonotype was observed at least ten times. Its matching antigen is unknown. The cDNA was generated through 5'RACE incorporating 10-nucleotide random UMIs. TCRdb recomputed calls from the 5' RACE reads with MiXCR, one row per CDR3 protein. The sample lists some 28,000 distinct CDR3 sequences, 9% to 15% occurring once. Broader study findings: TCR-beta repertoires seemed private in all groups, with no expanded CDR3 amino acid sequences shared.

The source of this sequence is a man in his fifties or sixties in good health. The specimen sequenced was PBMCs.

The CDR3, as DNA: TGTGCCAGCAGTTTTAGCTTACCCACTACTGAGCAGTACTTC. This sequence encodes CASSFSLPTTEQYF. This chain joins TRBV12-3 or TRBV12-4 and TRBJ2-7; D is ambiguous. V shed 3 bases and J shed 7 bases, with 16 bases lying between them. The CDR3 contains 14 residues.